This T cell receptor beta chain is drawn from a study of graft-versus-host responses after intestinal transplantation. Whole-study findings and limits: Association was observed between peak circulating GvH clone levels and early post-transplant HvG declines.

Only in-frame clones appear in the TCRdb table, and some are missing; sequencing was by immunoSEQ multiplex PCR. The data contain approximately 10,000 clones, 25% to 35% of them singletons. This clone came up a few times. Irradiated, violet-dye-labeled stimulator cells, 200,000 in number, were plated with 200,000 CFSE-labeled responder cells. Proliferating CFSE-low CD3+CD4+ and CD3+CD8+ responders were sorted after the reaction. The CDR3 contains 13 residues. Germline lookup yields CDR1 SGHVS and CDR2 FQNEAQ. The V end lost 4 bases, the J end lost 0 bases, and 6 bases lay between the germline ends. The receptor was isolated from a human patient who received an intestinal transplant. The chain recombines TRBV7-8 with TRBJ2-5; D is perhaps TRBD2 (5 bases). The sample was alloreactive CD8+ T cells from a mixed lymphocyte reaction culture, taken before intestinal transplant. The subset is: CFSE-low proliferating T cells sorted from roughly six-day pre-transplant mixed lymphocyte reaction (GvH or HvG direction). CDR3 sequence: CASSSDYQETQYF. CDR3 bases: TGTGCCAGCAGCTCGGACTACCAAGAGACCCAGTACTTC.